The T cell receptor (beta chain) under discussion was sequenced for a study of blood T cell repertoires in COVID-19. Overall study: T cells, B-cell-depleted T cells, or PBMCs provided the cDNA or gDNA that served as material.

Original data processing: Estimation of nucleated cell counts relied on the amplification of reference gene primers. Assay: immunoSEQ multiplex PCR; the TCRdb copy retains only in-frame clones and omits some. The V and J calls and clone size are taken from that table; D and trimming were inferred from the DNA. Among about 160,000 clones listed, about 85% were seen once. Germline CDR1 and CDR2: LNHDA and SQIVND (reference sequence). This CDR3 contains 16 residues. The V segment lost 3 bases and the J segment 3 bases; nucleotides outside the gene matches: 5. Sequencing input: peripheral blood. This TCR was sampled from a woman aged 60-75 years with active or convalescent COVID-19. The chain links TRBV19 to TRBJ1-3; 10 nucleotides agree with TRBD1. The CDR3 DNA follows: TGTGCCAGTAGTATCCACGACAGGGGGCTTGGAAACACCATATATTTT. Amino acids: CASSIHDRGLGNTIYF.